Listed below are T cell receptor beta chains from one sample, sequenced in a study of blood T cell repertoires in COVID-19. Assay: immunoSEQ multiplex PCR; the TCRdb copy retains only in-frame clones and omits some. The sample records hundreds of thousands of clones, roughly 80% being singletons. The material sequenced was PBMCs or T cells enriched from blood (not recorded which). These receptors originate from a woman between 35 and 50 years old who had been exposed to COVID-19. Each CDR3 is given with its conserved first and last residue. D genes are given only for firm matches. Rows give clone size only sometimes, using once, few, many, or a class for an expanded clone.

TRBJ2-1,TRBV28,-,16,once,CASSSRQANHYNEQFF,TGTGCCAGCAGCTCCCGACAGGCTAACCACTACAATGAGCAGTTCTTC
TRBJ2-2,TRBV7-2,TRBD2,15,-,CASSLMTSDTGELFF,TGTGCCAGCAGCTTAATGACTAGCGACACCGGGGAGCTGTTTTTT
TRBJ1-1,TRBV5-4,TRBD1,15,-,CASSRQGQRNTEAFF,TGTGCCAGCAGCCGACAGGGTCAAAGGAACACTGAAGCTTTCTTT
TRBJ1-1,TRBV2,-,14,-,CASSVLGGGTEAFF,TGTGCCAGCAGTGTTCTTGGGGGCGGCACTGAAGCTTTCTTT
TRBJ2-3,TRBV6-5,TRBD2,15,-,CASSWRGGITDTQYF,TGTGCCAGCAGCTGGCGCGGGGGGATTACAGATACGCAGTATTTT
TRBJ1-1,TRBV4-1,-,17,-,CASSQDPPGGENTEAFF,TGCGCCAGCAGCCAAGATCCTCCGGGGGGAGAGAACACTGAAGCTTTCTTT
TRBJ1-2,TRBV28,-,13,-,CASSLRFEDGYTF,TGTGCCAGCAGTTTAAGGTTTGAGGATGGCTACACCTTC
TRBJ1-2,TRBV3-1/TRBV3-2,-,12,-,CASSPGHFSQTF,TGTGCCAGCAGCCCGGGACATTTTTCGCAGACCTTC
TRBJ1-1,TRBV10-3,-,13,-,CAISEGRGTEAFF,TGTGCCATCAGTGAGGGCAGGGGCACTGAAGCTTTCTTT
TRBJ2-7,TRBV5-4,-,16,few,CASSPLGGTGSYEQYF,TGTGCCAGCAGCCCTCTTGGAGGGACTGGCTCCTACGAGCAGTACTTC
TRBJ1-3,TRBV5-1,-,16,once,CASSLAYGDSGNTIYF,TGCGCCAGCAGCTTGGCCTACGGGGACTCTGGAAACACCATATATTTT
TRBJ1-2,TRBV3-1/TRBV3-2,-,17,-,CASSQEGHYAANYGYTF,TGTGCCAGCAGCCAAGAAGGCCACTACGCAGCAAACTATGGCTACACCTTC
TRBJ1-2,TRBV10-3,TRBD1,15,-,CATRPGQGAEDGYTF,TGTGCCACCCGGCCGGGACAGGGGGCGGAGGATGGCTACACCTTC
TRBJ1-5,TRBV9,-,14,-,CASSVGGLNQPQHF,TGTGCCAGCAGCGTAGGTGGACTTAATCAGCCCCAGCATTTT
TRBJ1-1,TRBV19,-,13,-,CASSIDMNTEAFF,TGTGCCAGTAGTATAGACATGAACACTGAAGCTTTCTTT
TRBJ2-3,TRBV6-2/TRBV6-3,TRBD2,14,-,CASSRGGLIDTQYF,TGTGCCAGCAGCCGGGGGGGCCTCATAGATACGCAGTATTTT
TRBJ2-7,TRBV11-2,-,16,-,CASSLDVSLVGDEQYF,TGTGCCAGCAGCTTAGACGTGTCCTTAGTGGGCGATGAGCAGTACTTC
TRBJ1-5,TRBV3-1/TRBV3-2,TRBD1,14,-,CASSQQGAWQPQHF,TGTGCCAGCAGCCAGCAGGGGGCTTGGCAGCCCCAGCATTTT
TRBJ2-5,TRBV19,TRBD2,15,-,CASSILAGGGETQYF,TGTGCCAGTAGTATACTAGCGGGGGGTGGGGAGACCCAGTACTTC
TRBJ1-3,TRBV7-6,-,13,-,CASSRDSGNTIYF,TGTGCCAGCAGTCGAGACAGCGGAAACACCATATATTTT
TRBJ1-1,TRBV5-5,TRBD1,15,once,CASSSHGQGGTEAFF,TGTGCCAGCAGCTCCCACGGACAGGGAGGCACTGAAGCTTTCTTT
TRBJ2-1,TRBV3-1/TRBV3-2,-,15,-,CASGASKQSYNEQFF,TGTGCCAGCGGGGCGTCGAAACAGAGCTACAATGAGCAGTTCTTC
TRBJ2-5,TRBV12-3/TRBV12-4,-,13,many,CASSGDPRGTQYF,TGTGCCAGCAGTGGAGACCCCCGAGGGACCCAGTACTTC
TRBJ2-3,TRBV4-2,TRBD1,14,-,CASSQGQGRDTQYF,TGTGCCAGCAGCCAGGGACAGGGGAGGGATACGCAGTATTTT